This T cell receptor (beta chain) was captured by sequencing in a study of blood T cell repertoires in COVID-19. Study at large: Material from acute and convalescent COVID-19 was sourced from the United States, Italy and Spain. Nucleic acid was either cDNA or gDNA, and it came from T cells, B-cell-depleted T cells, or PBMCs.

The CDR3 totals 15 residues. V was clipped by 6 bases and J by 2 bases; unmatched bases: 12. Looked up from germline, CDR1 is SQVTM and CDR2 is ANQGSEA. Authors' analysis steps: Amplification with reference gene primers provided the estimates of nucleated cell counts. The data were produced by immunoSEQ multiplex PCR, yet TCRdb's version contains in-frame clones alone and is incomplete. That table furnishes V, J and clone size, whereas the DNA furnished D and trimming. The data contain 100,000 to 150,000 clones, over 70% of them seen just once; the ten biggest clones take up 3.5% to 4%. This clone has a single count.

The TCR comes from a woman in her fifties or sixties with acute or convalescent COVID-19. Source material: peripheral blood. This chain connects TRBV29-1 to TRBJ1-1; TRBD1 matches at 7 bases. As DNA, the CDR3 is TGCAGCGTGGGGGACAGCTGGAAAGCTAACACTGAAGCTTTCTTT. Translating gives CSVGDSWKANTEAFF.